This record concerns one T cell receptor (beta chain) sequence. What it binds is not known. Profiled with immunoSEQ multiplex PCR; TCRdb holds only in-frame clones, not every one. The sample contains approximately 120,000 clones, 65% to 90% of which appear only once. The data originate from a study of T cell responses to AZD1222 COVID-19 vaccine. Findings and limits, study-wide: Samples come after the peak T cell response, not at day 14. Breadth and depth of Spike-specific TCRs rose after two AZD1222 doses. Donors were chiefly white British, with a greater number of females, and clonal diversity was perhaps underestimated. Nearly half of the spike-specific TCRs reportedly recognize variant regions that carry no mutations.

This specimen was peripheral blood, taken 28 days after the second AZD1222 dose. The receptor's source is an adult who received the AZD1222 COVID-19 vaccine.

DNA for the CDR3: TGTGCCAGCAGTTTTGGACAGGAGCAGTACTTC. Protein sequence: CASSFGQEQYF. The J gene is TRBJ2-7, the V gene TRBV27, with D possibly being TRBD1 (6 bases). Trimming left V 3 bases short and J 7 bases short, with 7 bases between. The length of the CDR3 is 11 residues. CDR1 and CDR2 from the germline V gene are MNHEY and SMNVEV (reference sequence).